This entry lists 26 T cell receptor beta chains sequenced from one sample in a study of blood T cell repertoires in COVID-19. TCRdb's table, derived via immunoSEQ multiplex PCR, lists solely in-frame clones and lacks some. The data contain 200,000 or so clones, nearly 85% of them singletons. Sequenced: peripheral blood. Every receptor here comes from a woman aged 30 to 39 with acute or convalescent COVID-19.

The V and J genes are TRBV27 and TRBJ2-3; D remains ambiguous. The CDR3 has 15 residues. Germline V lookup: CDR1 MNHEY, CDR2 SMNVEV (reference sequence). The V gene lost 3 bases and the J gene lost 1 base, with 11 bases spanning the gap. For the CDR3, the DNA is TGTGCCAGCAGTTTCCAGGCGTTTGGCACAGATACGCAGTATTTT. This codes for CASSFQAFGTDTQYF.

The chain has TRBV28 and TRBJ2-5; TRBD2 matches at 12 bases. This CDR3 region has 14 residues. V was pared by 8 bases and J by 5 bases, with 6 bases of the junction left unmatched. CDR1 and CDR2 (germline): MDHEN, SYDVKM. CDR3 protein: CASLLAGGSETQYF. The CDR3 DNA reads TGTGCCAGCCTACTAGCGGGGGGATCTGAGACCCAGTACTTC.

The V gene is TRBV28, the J gene TRBJ1-5; D is undetermined. Germline V CDR1 and CDR2: MDHEN, SYDVKM. V shed 3 bases and J shed 5 bases, with 8 bases lying between them. CDR3 size: 13 residues. CDR3 residues: CASSFFGDQPQHF. The CDR3 DNA reads TGTGCCAGCAGTTTTTTTGGAGATCAGCCCCAGCATTTT.

The V call is TRBV6-2 or TRBV6-3, the J call TRBJ2-1; TRBD2 matches at 9 bases. This CDR3 has 16 amino acids. The V segment lost 5 bases and the J segment 2 bases; nucleotides outside the gene matches: 7. Germline CDR1 and CDR2: MNHEY and SVGEGT. The CDR3 spells CASSAGGGRAYNEQFF. Here the CDR3 DNA reads TGTGCCAGCAGTGCCGGCGGCGGGAGGGCCTACAATGAGCAGTTCTTC.

The chain carries TRBV5-1 and TRBJ1-3; a possible D gene is TRBD1 (5 bases). The germline V gene has CDR1 SGHRS and CDR2 YFSETQ. This CDR3 contains 16 residues. The V gene lost 3 bases and the J gene lost 0 bases, with 13 bases spanning the gap. CDR3 coding DNA: TGCGCCAGCAGCTCAGCGGGACGGGACTCTGGAAACACCATATATTTT. It is translated as CASSSAGRDSGNTIYF.

V is TRBV4-2 and J is TRBJ1-5; 7 bases agree with TRBD1. The CDR3 has 16 residues. V shed 1 base, J shed 6 bases, and the junction held 9 bases outside the gene matches. Germline CDR1 is LGHNA and CDR2 is YNFKEQ. The CDR3, as DNA: TGTGCCAGCAGCCAAGGGGACACAGGGGTGGTTCAGCCCCAGCATTTT. This codes for CASSQGDTGVVQPQHF.

This clone was detected only once. The chain links TRBV28 to TRBJ1-4, with a possible D match to TRBD1 (6 bases). Germline values: CDR1 MDHEN, CDR2 SYDVKM. The CDR3 totals 13 residues. V gave up 7 bases and J gave up 7 bases, with 13 bases separating them. In DNA form, the CDR3 reads TGTGCCAGCAAGGGGGTAGAGAGTGAAAAACTGTTTTTT. This gives the protein CASKGVESEKLFF.

The CDR3 loop reads CASSLWTSGYTF. Written as DNA, the CDR3 is TGTGCCAGCAGCCTATGGACTTCCGGCTACACCTTC. The chain links TRBV5-8 to TRBJ1-2; D is unresolved. Deletions cut 4 bases from V and 8 bases from J, with 12 bases between. The CDR3 has 12 amino acids. CDR1 and CDR2 from the germline V gene are SGHTS and YDEGEE.

The V call is TRBV6-2 or TRBV6-3, the J call TRBJ2-7, with D tentatively TRBD2 (7 bases). From germline, CDR1 is MNHEY and CDR2 SVGEGT. V gave up 6 bases and J gave up 6 bases, with 21 bases separating them. The CDR3 covers 15 residues. The CDR3 bases are TGTGCCAGCAGCCCAAGAAGGGGGGGTGCAGGCGAGCAGTACTTC. It specifies CASSPRRGGAGEQYF.

The chain recombines TRBV7-9 with TRBJ2-3; D perhaps matches TRBD2 (6 bases). Germline assignment: CDR1 SEHNR and CDR2 FQNEAQ (reference sequence). The CDR3 runs to 15 residues. Trimming removed 5 bases from V and 0 bases from J, with 12 bases in between. The CDR3 spells CASSPGLQSTDTQYF. The CDR3 nucleotides are TGTGCCAGCAGCCCAGGACTACAAAGCACAGATACGCAGTATTTT. Filled out from reference TRBV7-9 and TRBJ2-3, the complete variable domain reads DTGVSQNPRHKITKRGQNVTFRCDPISEHNRLYWYRQTLGQGPEFLTYFQNEAQLEKSRLLSDRFSAERPKGSFSTLEIQRTEQGDSAMYLCASSPGLQSTDTQYFGPGTRLTVL.

V gene TRBV5-5 combines with J gene TRBJ2-2, with D perhaps matching TRBD2 (6 bases). Germline values: CDR1 SGHKS, CDR2 YYEKEE (reference sequence). The germline V and J ends were trimmed by 4 bases and 4 bases, with 17 bases remaining between them. There are 16 residues in the CDR3. The CDR3 is CASSPRTNPVTGELFF. CDR3 in DNA: TGTGCCAGCAGCCCACGGACTAATCCGGTCACCGGGGAGCTGTTTTTT.

J is TRBJ1-2 and V is TRBV30; no clear D. In germline, CDR1 is GTSNPN, CDR2 SVGIG (reference sequence). This CDR3 spans 11 amino acids. Trimming took off 6 bases at V and 4 bases at J, with 9 bases between the two ends. CDR3: CACPRGYGYTF. In nucleotides, the CDR3 is TGTGCCTGCCCGCGGGGCTATGGCTACACCTTC. Full variable domain (outside the CDR3, taken from reference TRBV30 and TRBJ1-2): SQTIHQWPATLVQPVGSPLSLECTVEGTSNPNLYWYRQAAGRGLQLLFYSVGIGQISSEVPQNLSASRPQDRQFILSSKKLLLSDSGFYLCACPRGYGYTFGSGTRLTVV.

This chain uses TRBV27 with TRBJ2-5, with TRBD1 matching 9 bases. Germline CDR1 and CDR2: MNHEY and SMNVEV (reference sequence). The CDR3 has 17 residues. V was clipped by 6 bases and J by 6 bases; unmatched bases: 17. CDR3 nucleotide sequence: TGTGCCAGCAGCACCGCCAGACAGGGGGTGGGTACGAAGACCCAGTACTTC. Translation: CASSTARQGVGTKTQYF.

This chain connects TRBV7-9 to TRBJ2-3, with D tentatively TRBD2 (7 bases). This CDR3 is 16 amino acids long. Germline V lookup: CDR1 SEHNR, CDR2 FQNEAQ (reference sequence). The ends were cut back, 1 base at V and 3 bases at J, with 14 bases in the middle. The CDR3 loop reads CASSLVPGRGTDTQYF. The CDR3 nucleotides read TGTGCCAGCAGCTTAGTACCGGGGAGGGGGACAGATACGCAGTATTTT. The entire variable domain, with the rest obtained from reference TRBV7-9 and TRBJ2-3, is as follows: DTGVSQNPRHKITKRGQNVTFRCDPISEHNRLYWYRQTLGQGPEFLTYFQNEAQLEKSRLLSDRFSAERPKGSFSTLEIQRTEQGDSAMYLCASSLVPGRGTDTQYFGPGTRLTVL.

The gene calls are TRBV19 and TRBJ1-5; D call uncertain. This CDR3 comprises 13 residues. V was trimmed by 4 bases and J by 9 bases, leaving 13 bases between them. CDR1 is LNHDA, CDR2 SQIVND, per germline (reference sequence). The CDR3 is CASSTGTGGPQHF. As DNA, the CDR3 is TGTGCCAGTAGTACGGGAACTGGTGGGCCCCAGCATTTT.

The rearrangement uses TRBV5-5 and TRBJ1-1; a possible D gene is TRBD1 (5 bases). Trimming took off 1 base at V and 4 bases at J, with 14 bases between the two ends. The CDR3 contains 15 residues. CDR1 and CDR2 (germline): SGHKS, YYEKEE (reference sequence). CDR3: CASSLIRAGRTEAFF. The CDR3 DNA sequence: TGTGCCAGCAGCTTGATCCGGGCAGGGCGCACTGAAGCTTTCTTT. Using reference TRBV5-5 and TRBJ1-1 for the parts outside the CDR3, the full variable domain is DAGVTQSPTHLIKTRGQQVTLRCSPISGHKSVSWYQQVLGQGPQFIFQYYEKEERGRGNFPDRFSARQFPNYSSELNVNALLLGDSALYLCASSLIRAGRTEAFFGQGTRLTVV.

The chain has TRBV29-1 and TRBJ2-1; the D is unclear. The CDR3 length is 12 residues. CDR1 SQVTM and CDR2 ANQGSEA come from the germline V gene. V was pared by 0 bases and J by 7 bases, with 7 bases between. CDR3 residues: CSVEDYRNEQFF. As DNA, the CDR3 is TGCAGCGTTGAAGATTACCGGAATGAGCAGTTCTTC.

The rearrangement uses TRBV19 and TRBJ2-1; D is perhaps TRBD1 (6 bases). Germline V gene data show CDR1 as LNHDA and CDR2 as SQIVND (reference sequence). The V and J ends lost 6 bases and 0 bases respectively, with 9 bases between them. The CDR3 is 14 residues long. The CDR3 here is CASRSGDSYNEQFF. CDR3 nucleotide sequence: TGTGCCAGTAGGTCAGGGGACTCCTACAATGAGCAGTTCTTC.

The V call is TRBV5-1, the J call TRBJ2-5; TRBD2 agrees at 8 bases. The CDR3 extends over 12 amino acids. Trimming cost V 3 bases and J 5 bases; bases outside gene matches: 0. Germline V CDR1 and CDR2: SGHRS, YFSETQ. In DNA form, the CDR3 reads TGCGCCAGCAGCTCGGGAGGGGAGACCCAGTACTTC. Its translation: CASSSGGETQYF. The whole variable domain, filled in from reference TRBV5-1 and TRBJ2-5, reads KAGVTQTPRYLIKTRGQQVTLSCSPISGHRSVSWYQQTPGQGLQFLFEYFSETQRNKGNFPGRFSGRQFSNSRSEMNVSTLELGDSALYLCASSSGGETQYFGPGTRLLVL.

The chain employs TRBV6-5 and TRBJ2-1; TRBD2 might be the D (6 bases). This CDR3 spans 15 amino acids. CDR1 and CDR2 from the germline V gene are MNHEY and SVGAGI. Trimming pared 4 bases from V and 7 bases from J, leaving 17 bases between. This chain's CDR3 is CASSFAGLYKNEQFF. The CDR3 coding sequence is TGTGCCAGCAGTTTTGCGGGATTATACAAGAATGAGCAGTTCTTC.

J is TRBJ2-3 and V is TRBV28; 8 bases match TRBD2. The V gene's germline CDR1 is MDHEN and CDR2 SYDVKM. Losses at the gene ends were 2 bases for V and 5 bases for J; bases not matched to a gene: 6. This CDR3 comprises 15 residues. The CDR3 DNA reads as TGTGCCAGCAGTTTAGTGGGACTAGGGAAAGATACGCAGTATTTT. Amino acids: CASSLVGLGKDTQYF.

This rearrangement joins TRBV30 to TRBJ2-7, with D possibly TRBD2 on 5 matching bases. V shed 4 bases and J shed 3 bases, with 16 bases lying between them. The CDR3 totals 14 residues. CDR1 and CDR2 from the germline V gene are GTSNPN and SVGIG (reference sequence). CDR3 sequence reads: CAWNQFRGSYEQYF. The CDR3 DNA follows: TGTGCCTGGAATCAGTTCCGGGGAAGCTACGAGCAGTACTTC.

This sequence joins TRBV28 and TRBJ1-1, with 7 bases that match TRBD1. Germline loops: CDR1 MDHEN, CDR2 SYDVKM. This CDR3 has 13 residues. With V trimmed by 8 bases and J by 10 bases, 13 bases remained unmatched. The CDR3 DNA reads as TGTGCCAGCGTTCCAGGGGGGCAGGGTCGAGCTTTCTTT. Amino acids: CASVPGGQGRAFF.

This clone has just one count. CDR3 DNA sequence: TGTGCCAGCAGTGCCTTACAGGGTTTTAATGAAAAACTGTTTTTT. Protein: CASSALQGFNEKLFF. The chain links TRBV27 to TRBJ1-4, with D maybe TRBD1 (6 bases). The CDR3 contains 15 residues. With 5 bases removed from V and 4 bases from J, the gap between germline ends came to 14 bases. Germline lookup yields CDR1 MNHEY and CDR2 SMNVEV (reference sequence). Looking up the rest from reference TRBV27 and TRBJ1-4 gives the full variable domain: EAQVTQNPRYLITVTGKKLTVTCSQNMNHEYMSWYRQDPGLGLRQIYYSMNVEVTDKGDVPEGYKVSRKEKRNFPLILESPSPNQTSLYFCASSALQGFNEKLFFGSGTQLSVL.

The genes are TRBV5-6 and TRBJ2-3; 8 bases are a match to TRBD1. J was trimmed by 4 bases and V by 2 bases; bases with no gene match: 9. Germline V gene data show CDR1 as SGHDT and CDR2 as YYEEEE. The CDR3 extends over 16 amino acids. The CDR3: CASSFGSGGGPDTQYF. The CDR3 nucleotides read TGTGCCAGCAGCTTTGGTTCAGGGGGCGGTCCAGATACGCAGTATTTT.

The CDR3 loop is CASSLGRRETQYF. The CDR3 DNA follows: TGTGCCAGCAGTTTAGGTAGAAGAGAGACCCAGTACTTC. The chain couples TRBV27 to TRBJ2-5; unclear D gene. V lost 2 bases, J lost 4 bases, and 8 bases lay in between. The germline V gene has CDR1 MNHEY and CDR2 SMNVEV (reference sequence). This CDR3 is 13 amino acids long.